This T cell receptor beta chain stems from a study of neurological immune-mediated disorders. With 10-nucleotide random UMIs, 5'RACE was used to make the cDNA. Over 200 million TCR-beta sequences, together covering 15-18 subjects, were produced by every individual sequencing run that was carried out. TCRdb called the 5' RACE reads again in MiXCR, with one record for every CDR3 protein. The repertoire consists of tens of thousands of distinct CDR3 sequences, with about 12% occurring once and the leading ten covering less than 15%. This clonotype has a single count. This CDR3 spans 14 amino acids. The V gene lost 2 bases and the J gene lost 1 base, with 8 bases spanning the gap. Looked up from germline, CDR1 is WNHNN and CDR2 is SYGVQD (reference sequence). The unsorted libraries originated from 2 million PBMCs that had been stored at -80 C.

The receptor was derived from a woman aged 55 to 70 with HTLV-1-associated myelopathy (HAM/TSP). Sequenced: PBMCs. The V gene is TRBV10-1, the J gene TRBJ1-1; the D gene is possibly TRBD1 (5 bases). CDR3 protein: CASSERGRNTEAFF. DNA of the CDR3: TGCGCCAGCAGTGAGAGGGGTCGGAACACTGAAGCTTTCTTT.